These 28 T cell receptor beta chains were all obtained from the same sample, sequenced in a study of blood T cell repertoires in COVID-19. Profiled with immunoSEQ multiplex PCR; TCRdb holds only in-frame clones, not every one. The sample carries approximately 200,000 clones, 82% recorded once. Specimen: PBMCs or T cells enriched from blood (not recorded which). These receptor sequences come from a man aged 40-50 years who had recovered from COVID-19.

The chain uses TRBV5-4 and TRBJ1-1; D possibly corresponds to TRBD1 (6 bases). The germline V gene has CDR1 SGHNT and CDR2 YYREEE (reference sequence). The CDR3 sequence is 11 residues long. V was trimmed by 0 bases and J by 11 bases, leaving 8 bases between them. The CDR3 nucleotides read TGTGCCAGCAGCTTGGAAGGACAGGCTTTCTTT. Its protein product is CASSLEGQAFF.

V and J are TRBV27 and TRBJ2-7, with 7 positions matching TRBD1. Germline V lookup: CDR1 MNHEY, CDR2 SMNVEV (reference sequence). This CDR3 region has 15 residues. V gave up 6 bases and J gave up 7 bases; unmatched junction bases: 15. For the CDR3, the DNA is TGTGCCAGCAGACCTCCGACAGGGACCTCTTTAGAGCAGTACTTC. This codes for CASRPPTGTSLEQYF.

Written as DNA, the CDR3 is TGTGCCAGCTCACCACAAGGACACCTCTACGAGCAGTACTTC. Translated, it gives CASSPQGHLYEQYF. J is TRBJ2-7 and V is TRBV18; a weak D match, TRBD1 (5 bases). The CDR3 covers 14 residues. V lost 1 base to trimming and J lost 3 bases, with 10 bases between them. CDR1 KGHSH and CDR2 LQKENI come from the germline V gene.

This clone was found a few times. V and J are TRBV10-3 and TRBJ2-3; TRBD2 matches 8 bases. The CDR3 length is 15 residues. V lost 5 bases, J lost 0 bases, and 4 bases stayed unmatched. CDR1 is ENHRY and CDR2 is SYGVKD in the germline V gene. CDR3 sequence reads: CAISSERGSTDTQYF. The CDR3 bases are TGTGCCATCAGTTCGGAGCGGGGGAGCACAGATACGCAGTATTTT.

The rearrangement links TRBV9 to TRBJ2-3, with a weak D call TRBD2 (6 bases). Trimming took 0 bases from V and 8 from J, leaving 19 bases between them. The CDR3 spans 16 residues. Germline V gives CDR1 SGDLS, CDR2 YYNGEE. The CDR3 region has the DNA TGTGCCAGCAGCGTAGAAAGGGGACGGAGGGCGGGTACGCAGTATTTT. It encodes CASSVERGRRAGTQYF.

The J gene is TRBJ1-1, the V gene TRBV7-9, with TRBD1 identical over 7 bases. V gave up 5 bases and J gave up 2 bases; unmatched junction bases: 8. From germline, CDR1 is SEHNR and CDR2 FQNEAQ (reference sequence). CDR3 length equals 15 residues. CDR3 loop: CASSRYRGVNTEAFF. The CDR3 nucleotides read TGTGCCAGCAGCCGATACAGGGGAGTCAACACTGAAGCTTTCTTT.

The chain links TRBV7-9 to TRBJ1-1; D not resolved. There are 15 residues in the CDR3. V gave up 2 bases and J gave up 11 bases, with 21 bases separating them. From germline, CDR1 is SEHNR and CDR2 FQNEAQ (reference sequence). For the CDR3, the DNA is TGTGCCAGCAGCTTATTGGCCGCGGCAGATACCTGGGCTTTCTTT. Its protein is CASSLLAAADTWAFF.

The V call is TRBV19, the J call TRBJ2-7; perhaps TRBD2 as D (6 bases). The germline gives CDR1 LNHDA, CDR2 SQIVND (reference sequence). This CDR3 is 14 amino acids long. The V end lost 4 bases, the J end lost 4 bases, and 14 bases lay between the germline ends. CDR3 loop: CASSRSVAEYEQYF. In DNA form, the CDR3 reads TGTGCCAGTAGTAGGTCGGTAGCGGAATACGAGCAGTACTTC. Full variable domain (remainder filled in from reference TRBV19 and TRBJ2-7): DGGITQSPKYLFRKEGQNVTLSCEQNLNHDAMYWYRQDPGQGLRLIYYSQIVNDFQKGDIAEGYSVSREKKESFPLTVTSAQKNPTAFYLCASSRSVAEYEQYFGPGTRLTVT.

This chain uses TRBV27 with TRBJ2-3; TRBD2 might be the D (6 bases). The V gene's germline CDR1 is MNHEY and CDR2 SMNVEV (reference sequence). Trimming removed 5 bases at V and 0 bases at J, with 12 bases between. CDR3 size: 15 residues. The CDR3 is CASSPRDSSTDTQYF. CDR3 sequence (DNA): TGTGCCAGCAGTCCCAGGGACTCTAGCACAGATACGCAGTATTTT.

The chain joins TRBV2 to TRBJ2-7, with D possibly TRBD1 on 5 matching bases. Per germline, CDR1 SNHLY and CDR2 FYNNEI. The V and J ends lost 6 bases and 3 bases respectively, with 9 bases between them. The length of the CDR3 is 12 residues. CDR3 in DNA: TGTGCCAGCAGCTACGACAGCTACGAGCAGTACGTC. Protein sequence: CASSYDSYEQYV.

The genes are TRBV7-2 and TRBJ2-1, with a tentative D call TRBD2 (5 bases). Trimming shortened V by 5 bases and J by 2 bases, and 19 bases separated the two germline ends. The V gene's germline CDR1 is SGHTA and CDR2 FQGNSA. There are 17 residues in the CDR3. As DNA, the CDR3 is TGTGCCAGCAGCCCCGCGCGTGGAGGACGGACCTACAATGAGCAGTTCTTC. This sequence encodes CASSPARGGRTYNEQFF.

V gene TRBV3-1 (or the pseudogene TRBV3-2) combines with J gene TRBJ2-2; tentatively, D is TRBD2 (6 bases). The V and J ends lost 2 bases and 7 bases respectively, with 14 bases between them. The CDR3 length is 15 residues. Germline V gene data show CDR1 as LGHDT and CDR2 as YNNKEL (reference sequence). As DNA, the CDR3 is TGTGCCAGCAGCCAACGGGCCTTGGGGGGCGGGGAGCTGTTTTTT. It translates to CASSQRALGGGELFF.

The rearrangement joins TRBV7-9 to TRBJ1-2; possible D gene TRBD1, 5 bases. Germline V gives CDR1 SEHNR, CDR2 FQNEAQ (reference sequence). The CDR3 is made up of 14 amino acids. The V end lost 4 bases, the J end lost 8 bases, and 17 bases lay between the germline ends. As DNA, the CDR3 is TGTGCCAGCAGCTCAGACAGCTTCCCCCAAGGCTACACCTTC. This translates into CASSSDSFPQGYTF. Full variable domain (outside the CDR3, taken from reference TRBV7-9 and TRBJ1-2): DTGVSQNPRHKITKRGQNVTFRCDPISEHNRLYWYRQTLGQGPEFLTYFQNEAQLEKSRLLSDRFSAERPKGSFSTLEIQRTEQGDSAMYLCASSSDSFPQGYTFGSGTRLTVV.

The J gene is TRBJ2-1, the V gene TRBV2, with no clear D. Deletions cut 6 bases from V and 9 bases from J, with 9 bases between. CDR1 SNHLY and CDR2 FYNNEI come from the germline V gene. The CDR3 consists of 11 residues. For the CDR3, the DNA is TGTGCCAGCAGGGCCACGGGTGAGCAGTTCTTC. Translated, it gives CASRATGEQFF.

The chain recombines TRBV7-9 with TRBJ2-7; 7 bases are shared with TRBD2. Per the germline V gene, CDR1 is SEHNR and CDR2 is FQNEAQ (reference sequence). The CDR3 runs 17 residues. J was trimmed by 0 bases and V by 5 bases; bases with no gene match: 13. The DNA of the CDR3 is TGTGCCAGCAGCCCCATATGGGAGGGCCCAAACTCCTACGAGCAGTACTTC. This encodes CASSPIWEGPNSYEQYF.

The V and J genes are TRBV19 and TRBJ1-1, with D possibly being TRBD1 (5 bases). V lost 4 bases to trimming and J lost 2 bases, with 11 bases between them. The germline V gene encodes CDR1 LNHDA and CDR2 SQIVND (reference sequence). CDR3 length: 14 amino acids. CDR3 bases: TGTGCCAGTAGTAGCCGGACAAGTAACACTGAAGCTTTCTTT. The encoded protein is CASSSRTSNTEAFF.

J is TRBJ1-1 and V is TRBV11-2; D is unresolved. CDR1 is SGHAT, CDR2 FQNNGV, per germline. V gave up 3 bases and J gave up 5 bases, with 10 bases separating them. The length of the CDR3 is 13 residues. The CDR3 protein is CASSLALGTEAFF. For the CDR3, the DNA is TGTGCCAGCAGCTTGGCTCTAGGTACTGAAGCTTTCTTT.

The rearrangement joins TRBV3-1 (or the pseudogene TRBV3-2) to TRBJ2-3; tentatively, D is TRBD2 (6 bases). Germline assignment: CDR1 LGHDT and CDR2 YNNKEL (reference sequence). This CDR3 has 15 residues. V dropped 6 bases and J dropped 2 bases, with 15 bases sitting between them. Written as DNA, the CDR3 is TGTGCCAGCAGTCAGTGGGACTCCAACACAGATACGCAGTATTTT. Protein sequence: CASSQWDSNTDTQYF.

This clone was counted a few times. The chain joins TRBV7-2 to TRBJ2-5; no reliable D call. Germline V gives CDR1 SGHTA, CDR2 FQGNSA. With 11 bases removed from V and 2 bases from J, the gap between germline ends came to 9 bases. The CDR3 runs 11 residues. As DNA, the CDR3 is TGTGCCTCCAGATCTCAAGAGACCCAGTACTTC. Its protein is CASRSQETQYF.

This clone was recorded only once. The chain combines TRBV3-1 (or the pseudogene TRBV3-2) with TRBJ1-2; 7 nucleotides match TRBD1. The CDR3 is 14 amino acids. V gave up 4 bases and J gave up 7 bases; unmatched junction bases: 9. CDR1 and CDR2 from the germline V gene are LGHDT and YNNKEL (reference sequence). In DNA form, the CDR3 reads TGTGCCAGCAGCCTCAGACAGGGAACGGGTGGCTACACCTTC. This gives the protein CASSLRQGTGGYTF.

This clone is a singleton in its sample. The CDR3 DNA is TGTGCCAGCAGCCCCTTCGGAGGGCGGATCGAGACCCAGTACTTC. This codes for CASSPFGGRIETQYF. This rearrangement joins TRBV3-1 (or the pseudogene TRBV3-2) to TRBJ2-5, with D possibly matching TRBD2 (6 bases). Germline values: CDR1 LGHDT, CDR2 YNNKEL (reference sequence). Trimming stripped 4 bases from V and 5 bases from J, with 17 bases between. CDR3 size: 15 residues.

The rearrangement uses TRBV28 and TRBJ2-1; 9 bases fit TRBD1. J gave up 7 bases and V 2 bases, and 6 bases lay outside the gene matches. Per the germline V gene, CDR1 is MDHEN and CDR2 is SYDVKM. The CDR3 runs 15 residues. The chain's CDR3 is CASSLGTGWVNEQFF. As DNA, the CDR3 is TGTGCCAGCAGTTTAGGGACAGGGTGGGTTAATGAGCAGTTCTTC.

V is TRBV2 and J is TRBJ1-5; perhaps TRBD1 as D (5 bases). The V end lost 9 bases, the J end lost 0 bases, and 12 bases lay between the germline ends. The V gene's germline CDR1 is SNHLY and CDR2 FYNNEI. The CDR3 spans 14 residues. Written as DNA, the CDR3 is TGTGCCAGTACAGGACGGTATAGCAATCAGCCCCAGCATTTT. It is translated as CASTGRYSNQPQHF.

The chain is built from TRBV5-1 and TRBJ1-2; no clear D gene. V lost 4 bases and J 4 bases, leaving 17 bases between the germline ends. This CDR3 has 15 amino acids. In germline, CDR1 is SGHRS, CDR2 YFSETQ. In DNA, the CDR3 is TGCGCCAGCAGCAGTGACCTAATGGGCCTCTATGGCTACACCTTC. Residues: CASSSDLMGLYGYTF.

This chain links TRBV11-3 with TRBJ2-7; 10 bases map to TRBD1. In germline, CDR1 is SGHNT, CDR2 YENEEA. V dropped 5 bases and J dropped 2; count of bases not matched to a gene: 6. The length of the CDR3 is 15 residues. The CDR3 coding sequence is TGTGCCAGCAGCAGGGGACAGGGGATCCCCTACGAGCAGTACTTC. Translating gives CASSRGQGIPYEQYF.

V is TRBV6-2 or TRBV6-3 and J is TRBJ2-1; D not resolved. The length of the CDR3 is 14 residues. The germline V and J ends were trimmed by 2 bases and 8 bases, with 13 bases remaining between them. Germline assignment: CDR1 MNHEY and CDR2 SVGEGT. CDR3 nucleotide sequence: TGTGCCAGCAGTTACGTTGGGCCAAACGATGAGCAGTTCTTC. It encodes CASSYVGPNDEQFF.

The CDR3 region has the DNA TGTGCCACCTCGACAGGGCTCACTGAAGCTTTCTTT. Translating gives CATSTGLTEAFF. This sequence joins TRBV10-3 and TRBJ1-1; 7 bases line up with TRBD1. Germline CDR1 is ENHRY and CDR2 is SYGVKD. V shed 10 bases and J 4 bases; nucleotides not matched to a gene: 6. The CDR3 covers 12 residues.

The V gene is TRBV29-1, the J gene TRBJ2-3; 9 nucleotides match TRBD1. Losses at the gene ends were 3 bases for V and 1 base for J; bases not matched to a gene: 8. The CDR3 spans 16 residues. From germline, CDR1 is SQVTM and CDR2 ANQGSEA. The CDR3: CSVDAGTGLGTDTQYF. CDR3 coding DNA: TGCAGCGTTGATGCGGGGACAGGGCTCGGCACAGATACGCAGTATTTT.